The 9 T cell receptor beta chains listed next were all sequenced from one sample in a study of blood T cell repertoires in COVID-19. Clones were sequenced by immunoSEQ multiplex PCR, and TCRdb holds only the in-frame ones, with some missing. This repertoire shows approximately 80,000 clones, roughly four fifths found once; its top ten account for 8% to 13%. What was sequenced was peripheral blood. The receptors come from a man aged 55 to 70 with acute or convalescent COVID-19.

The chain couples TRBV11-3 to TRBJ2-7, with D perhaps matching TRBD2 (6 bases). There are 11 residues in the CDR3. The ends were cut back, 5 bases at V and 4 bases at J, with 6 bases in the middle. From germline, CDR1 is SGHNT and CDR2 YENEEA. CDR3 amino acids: CASSGGYEQYF. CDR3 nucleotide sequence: TGTGCCAGCAGCGGAGGGTACGAGCAGTACTTC. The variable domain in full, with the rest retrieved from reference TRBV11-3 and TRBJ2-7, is EAGVVQSPRYKIIEKKQPVAFWCNPISGHNTLYWYLQNLGQGPELLIRYENEEAVDDSQLPKDRFSAERLKGVDSTLKIQPAELGDSAVYLCASSGGYEQYFGPGTRLTVT.

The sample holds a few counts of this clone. Here the CDR3 DNA reads TGTGCCACCAGTGATTTTTCGGGCAGGGCAGCCGGGGAGCTGTTTTTT. It yields the protein CATSDFSGRAAGELFF. The chain recombines TRBV24-1 with TRBJ2-2, with a possible D match to TRBD1 (5 bases). Germline CDR1 KGHDR, CDR2 SFDVKD. The CDR3 contains 16 residues. Trimming removed 1 base from V and 6 bases from J, with 14 bases in between.

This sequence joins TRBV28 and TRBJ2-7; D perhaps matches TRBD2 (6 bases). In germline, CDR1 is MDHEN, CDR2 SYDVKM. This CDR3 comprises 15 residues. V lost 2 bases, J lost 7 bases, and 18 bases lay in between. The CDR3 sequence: CASSLPRLDRREQYF. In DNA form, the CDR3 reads TGTGCCAGCAGTTTACCCCGACTAGACCGGAGGGAGCAGTACTTC.

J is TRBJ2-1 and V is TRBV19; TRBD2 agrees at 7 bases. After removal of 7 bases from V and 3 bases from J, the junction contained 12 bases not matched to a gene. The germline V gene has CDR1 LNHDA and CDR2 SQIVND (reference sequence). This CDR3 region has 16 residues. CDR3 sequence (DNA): TGTGCCAGTACCCCCCTGGGAGGGCTGGGCTACAATGAGCAGTTCTTC. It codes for CASTPLGGLGYNEQFF. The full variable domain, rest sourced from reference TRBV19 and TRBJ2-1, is DGGITQSPKYLFRKEGQNVTLSCEQNLNHDAMYWYRQDPGQGLRLIYYSQIVNDFQKGDIAEGYSVSREKKESFPLTVTSAQKNPTAFYLCASTPLGGLGYNEQFFGPGTRLTVL.

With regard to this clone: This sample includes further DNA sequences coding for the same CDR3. This chain's CDR3 is CASSPRQANEKLFF. Written as DNA, the CDR3 is TGTGCCAGCTCACCTAGGCAGGCTAATGAAAAACTGTTTTTT. This rearrangement joins TRBV18 to TRBJ1-4; no firm D call. Germline CDR1 and CDR2: KGHSH and LQKENI. The CDR3 consists of 14 residues. Trimming shortened V by 3 bases and J by 3 bases, and 8 bases separated the two germline ends.

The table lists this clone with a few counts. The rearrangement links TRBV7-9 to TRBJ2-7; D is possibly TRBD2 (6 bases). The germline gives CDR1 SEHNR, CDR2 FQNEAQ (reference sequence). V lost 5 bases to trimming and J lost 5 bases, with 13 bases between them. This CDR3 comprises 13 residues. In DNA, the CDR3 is TGTGCCAGCAGCCGGAAGGAGGGCGACGAGCAGTACTTC. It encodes CASSRKEGDEQYF.

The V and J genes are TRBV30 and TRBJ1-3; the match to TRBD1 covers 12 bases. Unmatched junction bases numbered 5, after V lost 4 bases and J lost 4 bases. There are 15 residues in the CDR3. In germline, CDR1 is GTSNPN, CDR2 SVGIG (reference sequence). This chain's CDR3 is CAWTGTGGGGNTIYF. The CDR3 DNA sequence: TGTGCCTGGACCGGGACAGGGGGCGGAGGAAACACCATATATTTT.

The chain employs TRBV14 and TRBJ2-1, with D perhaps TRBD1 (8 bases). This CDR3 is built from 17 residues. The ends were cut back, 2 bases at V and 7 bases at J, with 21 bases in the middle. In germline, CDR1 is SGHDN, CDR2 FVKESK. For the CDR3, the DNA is TGTGCCAGCAGCCAATCGTTCTTAGGACAGGGAGGGAATGAGCAGTTCTTC. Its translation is CASSQSFLGQGGNEQFF.

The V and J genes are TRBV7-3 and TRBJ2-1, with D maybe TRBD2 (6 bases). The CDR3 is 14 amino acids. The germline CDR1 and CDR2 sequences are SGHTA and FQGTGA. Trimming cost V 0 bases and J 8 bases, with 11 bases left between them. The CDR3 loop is CASSLTPGGDEQFF. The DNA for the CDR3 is TGTGCCAGCAGCTTAACCCCAGGAGGGGATGAGCAGTTCTTC. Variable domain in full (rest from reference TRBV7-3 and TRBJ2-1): GAGVSQTPSNKVTEKGKYVELRCDPISGHTALYWYRQSLGQGPEFLIYFQGTGAADDSGLPNDRFFAVRPEGSVSTLKIQRTERGDSAVYLCASSLTPGGDEQFFGPGTRLTVL.